The entry below describes one T cell receptor beta chain. The data originate from a study of shared T cell receptors in the human thymus. The protocol was immunoSEQ multiplex PCR, while the TCRdb copy is restricted to in-frame clones and leaves out a portion. Among hundreds of thousands of clones, 88% were seen once, and the ten largest hold 0.0095% to 0.012%. This CDR3 contains 18 residues. With 1 base removed from V and 8 bases from J, the gap between germline ends came to 24 bases. The germline CDR1 and CDR2 sequences are SGHDN and FVKESK. Separately, the same data were catalogued under a study of human thymus T cells. That work contributes: Within thymic and blood repertoires, V and J gene usage appeared to be biased. Thymic repertoires overlap heavily among unrelated individuals, related research has reported.

The TCR comes from a boy under three years old with a congenital heart defect. The sequenced sample consisted of thymocytes. The rearrangement joins TRBV14 to TRBJ2-1; the D gene is possibly TRBD1 (6 bases). CDR3 DNA sequence: TGTGCCAGCAGCCAAGGAGTACGGAGTAGACAGGATCCTGATGAGCAGTTCTTC. Its translation: CASSQGVRSRQDPDEQFF. The entire variable domain, with the rest obtained from reference TRBV14 and TRBJ2-1, is as follows: EAGVTQFPSHSVIEKGQTVTLRCDPISGHDNLYWYRRVMGKEIKFLLHFVKESKQDESGMPNNRFLAERTGGTYSTLKVQPAELEDSGVYFCASSQGVRSRQDPDEQFFGPGTRLTVL.